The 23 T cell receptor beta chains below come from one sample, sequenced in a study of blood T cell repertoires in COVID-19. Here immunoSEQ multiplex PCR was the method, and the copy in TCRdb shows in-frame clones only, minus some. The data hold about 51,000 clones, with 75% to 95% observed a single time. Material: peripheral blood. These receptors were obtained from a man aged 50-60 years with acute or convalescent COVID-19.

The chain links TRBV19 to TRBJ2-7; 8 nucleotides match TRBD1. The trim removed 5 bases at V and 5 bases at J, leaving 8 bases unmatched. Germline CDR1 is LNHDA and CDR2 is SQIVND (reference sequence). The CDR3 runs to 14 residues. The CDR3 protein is CASSLRTGRNEQYF. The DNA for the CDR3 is TGTGCCAGTAGTTTGAGGACAGGGAGGAACGAGCAGTACTTC.

CDR3 nucleotide sequence: TGTGCCAGCAGTCTTGGACAGGACTATGGCTACACCTTC. Its protein product is CASSLGQDYGYTF. The chain employs TRBV3-1 (or the pseudogene TRBV3-2) and TRBJ1-2, with 7 bases that match TRBD1. Germline CDR1 reads LGHDT; CDR2 reads YNNKEL (reference sequence). Trimming removed 6 bases from V and 3 bases from J; junction bases left unmatched: 4. The CDR3 has 13 residues.

The CDR3 nucleotides are TGTGCCAGCAACCGAATAGCGGGGACAGATACGCAGTATTTT. Amino acids: CASNRIAGTDTQYF. The rearrangement joins TRBV6-5 to TRBJ2-3; 8 bases align to TRBD2. With V trimmed by 7 bases and J by 3 bases, 6 bases remained unmatched. Germline V lookup: CDR1 MNHEY, CDR2 SVGAGI. The CDR3 has 14 amino acids.

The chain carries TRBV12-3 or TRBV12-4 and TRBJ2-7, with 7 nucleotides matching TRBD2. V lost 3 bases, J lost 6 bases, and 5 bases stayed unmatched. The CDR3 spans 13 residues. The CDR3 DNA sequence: TGTGCCAGCAGTTTCTGGGGGGAGGGCGAGCAGTACTTC. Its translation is CASSFWGEGEQYF.

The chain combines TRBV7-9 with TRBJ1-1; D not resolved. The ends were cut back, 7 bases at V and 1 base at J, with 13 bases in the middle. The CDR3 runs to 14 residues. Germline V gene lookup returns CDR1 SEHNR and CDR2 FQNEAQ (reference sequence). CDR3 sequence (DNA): TGTGCCAGCACCACGGGGAGCCGGAACACTGAAGCTTTCTTT. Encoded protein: CASTTGSRNTEAFF.

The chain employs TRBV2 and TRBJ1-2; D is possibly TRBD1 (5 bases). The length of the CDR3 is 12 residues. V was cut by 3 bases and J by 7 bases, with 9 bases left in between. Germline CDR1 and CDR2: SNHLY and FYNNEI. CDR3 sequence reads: CASSDRVRGYTF. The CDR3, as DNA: TGTGCCAGCAGTGACAGGGTGCGTGGCTACACCTTC.

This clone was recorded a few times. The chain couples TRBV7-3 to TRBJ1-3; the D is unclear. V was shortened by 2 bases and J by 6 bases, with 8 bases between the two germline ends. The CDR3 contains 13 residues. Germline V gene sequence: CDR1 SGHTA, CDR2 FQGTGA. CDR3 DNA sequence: TGTGCCAGCAGCTTAGGCCTAGAAAACACCATATATTTT. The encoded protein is CASSLGLENTIYF.

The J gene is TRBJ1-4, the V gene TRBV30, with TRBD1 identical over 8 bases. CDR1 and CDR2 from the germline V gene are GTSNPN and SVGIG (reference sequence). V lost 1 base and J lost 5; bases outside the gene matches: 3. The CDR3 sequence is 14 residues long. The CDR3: CAWSGDRGNEKLFF. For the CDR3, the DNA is TGTGCCTGGAGTGGCGACAGGGGAAATGAAAAACTGTTTTTT.

The CDR3 here is CATSDSWNGASYNEQFF. The DNA of the CDR3 is TGTGCCACCAGTGATTCGTGGAATGGGGCATCCTACAATGAGCAGTTCTTC. This rearrangement joins TRBV24-1 to TRBJ2-1; weak D call: TRBD1 (5 bases). The CDR3 totals 17 residues. V was cut by 2 bases and J by 1 base, with 14 bases left in between. CDR1 and CDR2 (germline): KGHDR, SFDVKD.

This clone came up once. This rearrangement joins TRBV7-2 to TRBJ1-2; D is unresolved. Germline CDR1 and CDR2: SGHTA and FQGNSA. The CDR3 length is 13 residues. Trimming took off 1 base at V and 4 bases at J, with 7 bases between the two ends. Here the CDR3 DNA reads TGTGCCAGCAGCTTAGGCGGATCCTATGGCTACACCTTC. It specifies CASSLGGSYGYTF.

The DNA of the CDR3 is TGTGCCAGCTCACCGGGACTAGCGCCCAGCACAGATACGCAGTATTTT. Translation gives CASSPGLAPSTDTQYF. The chain recombines TRBV18 with TRBJ2-3; 10 positions agree with TRBD2. The germline V gene has CDR1 KGHSH and CDR2 LQKENI. The V gene end was trimmed by 3 bases and the J gene end by 0 bases; junction bases not matched to a gene: 3. The CDR3 length is 16 residues.

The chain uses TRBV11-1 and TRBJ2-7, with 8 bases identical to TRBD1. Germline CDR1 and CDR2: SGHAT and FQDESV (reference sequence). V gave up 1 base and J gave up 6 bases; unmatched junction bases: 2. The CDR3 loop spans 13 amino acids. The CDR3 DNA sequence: TGTGCCAGCAGCTTAGGACAGGGGTTCGAGCAGTACTTC. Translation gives CASSLGQGFEQYF. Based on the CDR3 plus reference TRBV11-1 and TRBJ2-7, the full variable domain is EAEVAQSPRYKITEKSQAVAFWCDPISGHATLYWYRQILGQGPELLVQFQDESVVDDSQLPKDRFSAERLKGVDSTLKIQPAELGDSAMYLCASSLGQGFEQYFGPGTRLTVT.

The CDR3 reads CASYDRGKTGPQHF. The DNA for the CDR3 is TGTGCCAGTTACGACAGGGGAAAAACGGGGCCCCAGCATTTT. The chain is built from TRBV19 and TRBJ1-5, with 8 bases that match TRBD1. In germline, CDR1 is LNHDA, CDR2 SQIVND (reference sequence). J gave up 9 bases and V 8 bases, and 12 bases lay outside the gene matches. This CDR3 contains 14 residues.

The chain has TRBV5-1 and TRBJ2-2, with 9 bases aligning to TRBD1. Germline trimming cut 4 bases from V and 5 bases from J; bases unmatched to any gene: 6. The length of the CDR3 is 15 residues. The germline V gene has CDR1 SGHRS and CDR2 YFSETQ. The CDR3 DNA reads TGCGCCAGCAGCCCCCGGGACAGGGCGACCGGGGAGCTGTTTTTT. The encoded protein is CASSPRDRATGELFF. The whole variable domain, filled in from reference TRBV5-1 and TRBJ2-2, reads KAGVTQTPRYLIKTRGQQVTLSCSPISGHRSVSWYQQTPGQGLQFLFEYFSETQRNKGNFPGRFSGRQFSNSRSEMNVSTLELGDSALYLCASSPRDRATGELFFGEGSRLTVL.

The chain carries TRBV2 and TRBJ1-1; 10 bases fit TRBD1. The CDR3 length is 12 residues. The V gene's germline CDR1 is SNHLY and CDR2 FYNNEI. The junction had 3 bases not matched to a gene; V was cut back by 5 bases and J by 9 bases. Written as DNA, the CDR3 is TGTGCCAGCAGTTGGGGACAGGGGCAAGCTTTCTTT. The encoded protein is CASSWGQGQAFF.

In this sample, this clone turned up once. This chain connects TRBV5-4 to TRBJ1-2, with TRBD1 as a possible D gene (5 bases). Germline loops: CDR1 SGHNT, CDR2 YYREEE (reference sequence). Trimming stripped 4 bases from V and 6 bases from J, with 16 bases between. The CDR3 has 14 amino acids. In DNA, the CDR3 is TGTGCCAGCAGCCGCGCGGGGGAGGGAGATGGCTACACCTTC. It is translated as CASSRAGEGDGYTF.

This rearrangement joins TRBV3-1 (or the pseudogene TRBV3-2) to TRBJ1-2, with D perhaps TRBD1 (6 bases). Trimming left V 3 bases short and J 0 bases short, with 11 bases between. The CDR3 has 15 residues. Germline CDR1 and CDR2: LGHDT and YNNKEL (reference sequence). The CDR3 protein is CASSQTQGANYGYTF. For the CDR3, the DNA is TGTGCCAGCAGCCAGACACAGGGAGCTAACTATGGCTACACCTTC.

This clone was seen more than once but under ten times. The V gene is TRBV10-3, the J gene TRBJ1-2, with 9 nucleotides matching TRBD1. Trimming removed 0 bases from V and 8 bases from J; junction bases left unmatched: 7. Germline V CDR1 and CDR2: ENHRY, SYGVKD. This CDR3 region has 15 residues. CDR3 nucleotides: TGTGCCATCAGTGAGTCGGGGACAGGGAGATACGGCTACACCTTC. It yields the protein CAISESGTGRYGYTF.

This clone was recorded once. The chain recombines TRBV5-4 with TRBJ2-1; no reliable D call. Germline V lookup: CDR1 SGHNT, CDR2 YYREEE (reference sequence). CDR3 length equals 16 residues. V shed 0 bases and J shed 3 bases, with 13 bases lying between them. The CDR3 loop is CASSLERGPRYNEQFF. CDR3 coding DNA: TGTGCCAGCAGCTTGGAGCGTGGTCCTCGCTACAATGAGCAGTTCTTC.

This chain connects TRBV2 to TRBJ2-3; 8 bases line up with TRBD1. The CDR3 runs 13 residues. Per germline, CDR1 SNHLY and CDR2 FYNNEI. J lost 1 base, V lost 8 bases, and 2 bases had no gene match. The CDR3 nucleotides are TGTGCCAGCCGGACAGGGCGCACAGATACGCAGTATTTT. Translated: CASRTGRTDTQYF.

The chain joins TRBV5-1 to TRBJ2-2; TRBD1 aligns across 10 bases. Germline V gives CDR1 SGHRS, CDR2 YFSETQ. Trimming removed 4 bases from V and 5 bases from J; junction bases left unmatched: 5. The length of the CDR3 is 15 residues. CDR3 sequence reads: CASSPRDRGTGELFF. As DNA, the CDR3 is TGCGCCAGCAGCCCCCGGGACAGGGGTACCGGGGAGCTGTTTTTT.

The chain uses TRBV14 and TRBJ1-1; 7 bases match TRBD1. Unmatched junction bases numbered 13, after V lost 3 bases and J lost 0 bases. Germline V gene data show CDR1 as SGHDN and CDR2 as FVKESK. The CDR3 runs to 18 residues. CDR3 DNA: TGTGCCAGCAGCCACGGCTGGGACAGCCGGTTGATGAACACTGAAGCTTTCTTT. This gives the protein CASSHGWDSRLMNTEAFF.

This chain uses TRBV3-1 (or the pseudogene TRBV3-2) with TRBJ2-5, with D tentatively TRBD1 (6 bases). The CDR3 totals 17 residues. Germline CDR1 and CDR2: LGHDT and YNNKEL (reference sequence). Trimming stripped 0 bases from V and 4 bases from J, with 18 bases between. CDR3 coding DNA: TGTGCCAGCAGCCAAGAACAGGGTGGGGAACGGCGAGAGACCCAGTACTTC. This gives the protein CASSQEQGGERRETQYF.